These T cell receptor beta chains were read from a single sample in a study of CD8+ T cells in alopecia areata. TCRdb's table, derived via immunoSEQ multiplex PCR, lists solely in-frame clones and lacks some. The sample yields some 190,000 clones, approximately 61% seen once. The sequencing here drew on CD4+ T cells sorted from blood, taken at week 24, from a patient treated with tofacitinib. The receptors stem from a human donor with alopecia areata. CDR3s include the opening cysteine and the closing phenylalanine or tryptophan. D genes are given only for firm matches. Size is stated for part of the rows, as once, few or many counts, or as a class when the clone is expanded.

length | J | D | V | size | CDR3 | DNA
13 | TRBJ2-1 | NA | TRBV15 | NA | CATSRDQGGEQFF | TGTGCCACCAGCAGAGATCAGGGCGGGGAGCAGTTCTTC
16 | TRBJ2-3 | NA | TRBV19 | few | CASSMVASRSTDTQYF | TGTGCCAGTAGTATGGTCGCTAGCCGGAGCACAGATACGCAGTATTTT
13 | TRBJ1-5 | NA | TRBV29-1 | NA | CSVSPGVNQPQHF | TGCAGCGTTAGTCCGGGAGTCAATCAGCCCCAGCATTTT
13 | TRBJ2-1 | TRBD2 | TRBV29-1 | few | CSVELAGDNEQFF | TGCAGCGTCGAACTAGCGGGGGACAATGAGCAGTTCTTC
14 | TRBJ1-1 | NA | TRBV11-3 | NA | CASSLRGRVPEAFF | TGTGCCAGCAGCCTCCGCGGCAGGGTCCCCGAAGCTTTCTTT
15 | TRBJ2-6 | NA | TRBV25-1 | NA | CASSTPIGGANVLTF | TGTGCCAGCTCCACCCCGATTGGTGGGGCCAACGTCCTGACTTTC
15 | TRBJ1-2 | NA | TRBV6-1 | NA | CASSEATAGRIGYTF | TGTGCCAGCAGTGAAGCCACAGCAGGGCGAATCGGCTACACCTTC
14 | TRBJ2-1 | TRBD2 | TRBV29-1 | NA | CSVTVAGGLREQFF | TGCAGCGTAACGGTAGCGGGGGGGTTACGAGAGCAGTTCTTC
15 | TRBJ1-4 | TRBD1 | TRBV30 | few | CAWRRDRAANEKLFF | TGTGCCTGGAGACGAGACAGGGCAGCTAATGAAAAACTGTTTTTT
17 | TRBJ1-1 | TRBD1 | TRBV6-1 | few | CASSEHIVGQGVPEAFF | TGTGCCAGCAGTGAACATATTGTCGGACAGGGTGTCCCTGAAGCTTTCTTT
14 | TRBJ2-4 | NA | TRBV10-3 | NA | CAISRDGAKNIQYF | TGTGCCATCAGTCGGGACGGAGCCAAAAACATTCAGTACTTC
16 | TRBJ2-1 | TRBD1 | TRBV2 | few | CASRLSTGGSYNEQFF | TGTGCCAGCAGACTCTCAACAGGGGGCTCCTACAATGAGCAGTTCTTC
13 | TRBJ1-2 | NA | TRBV7-2 | NA | CARQGRANYGYTF | TGTGCCAGACAGGGTCGAGCTAACTATGGCTACACCTTC
18 | TRBJ2-6 | TRBD1 | TRBV19 | NA | CASSIGQGAYSGANVLTF | TGTGCCAGTAGTATTGGACAGGGGGCCTACTCTGGGGCCAACGTCCTGACTTTC
14 | TRBJ2-7 | TRBD2 | TRBV7-2 | NA | CASSSSGGAYEQYF | TGTGCCAGCAGCTCTAGCGGGGGGGCCTACGAGCAGTACTTC
13 | TRBJ2-7 | NA | TRBV18 | few | CASSPPDRYEQYF | TGTGCCAGCTCCCCTCCCGATCGCTACGAGCAGTACTTC
15 | TRBJ2-5 | TRBD1 | TRBV5-6 | NA | CASSLQGADQETQYF | TGTGCCAGCAGCTTACAGGGGGCAGACCAAGAGACCCAGTACTTC
16 | TRBJ2-6 | NA | TRBV5-5 | NA | CASSFFTNSGANVLTF | TGTGCCAGCAGCTTTTTCACGAACTCTGGGGCCAACGTCCTGACTTTC
14 | TRBJ2-7 | NA | TRBV4-3 | NA | CASSQAIQGNEQYF | TGCGCCAGCAGCCAAGCCATACAGGGAAACGAGCAGTACTTC
13 | TRBJ2-1 | NA | TRBV14 | few | CASSQTLGNEQFF | TGTGCCAGCAGCCAAACCTTGGGCAATGAGCAGTTCTTC
13 | TRBJ2-4 | NA | TRBV5-1 | NA | CASSLEFNNIQYF | TGCGCCAGCAGCTTGGAGTTTAACAACATTCAGTACTTC
14 | TRBJ2-3 | TRBD2 | TRBV2 | NA | CASSALGGEDTQYF | TGTGCCAGCAGTGCTCTTGGGGGGGAAGATACGCAGTATTTT
13 | TRBJ2-3 | NA | TRBV5-6 | NA | CASSQAGTDTQYF | TGTGCCAGCAGCCAAGCGGGCACAGATACGCAGTATTTT
12 | TRBJ2-3 | TRBD2 | TRBV29-1 | NA | CSVHTTGGTQYF | TGCAGCGTGCACACGACCGGGGGGACGCAGTATTTT
14 | TRBJ2-2 | TRBD2 | TRBV11-2 | few | CASSGSGGTGELFF | TGTGCCAGCAGCGGTAGCGGGGGGACCGGGGAGCTGTTTTTT
15 | TRBJ2-7 | NA | TRBV7-8 | NA | CASSLAMAGSYEQYF | TGTGCCAGCAGCTTAGCAATGGCGGGATCCTACGAGCAGTACTTC
15 | TRBJ1-2 | NA | TRBV4-3 | NA | CASSQGHGANYGYTF | TGCGCCAGCAGCCAAGGGCACGGAGCTAACTATGGCTACACCTTC
14 | TRBJ2-5 | TRBD2 | TRBV29-1 | few | CSVELAGVMETQYF | TGCAGCGTTGAACTAGCGGGGGTAATGGAGACCCAGTACTTC
14 | TRBJ2-3 | NA | TRBV6-6 | few | CASSYAGPTDTQYF | TGTGCCAGCAGTTACGCGGGTCCCACAGATACGCAGTATTTT
13 | TRBJ2-5 | NA | TRBV29-1 | few | CSVAGGLFETQYF | TGCAGCGTTGCAGGGGGGCTTTTCGAGACCCAGTACTTC
12 | TRBJ1-6 | TRBD1 | TRBV29-1 | NA | CSIRQGNSPLHF | TGCAGCATCCGACAGGGAAATTCACCCCTCCACTTT
16 | TRBJ1-1 | NA | TRBV11-1 | NA | CASSKHGGIENTEAFF | TGTGCCAGCAGCAAACACGGCGGCATCGAGAACACTGAAGCTTTCTTT
11 | TRBJ1-2 | NA | TRBV5-6 | NA | CASSLDSGYTF | TGTGCCAGCAGCTTGGATTCGGGCTACACCTTC
12 | TRBJ1-6 | NA | TRBV28 | NA | CASSLNGSPLHF | TGTGCCAGCAGTTTAAATGGCTCACCCCTCCACTTT
14 | TRBJ1-2 | NA | TRBV25-1 | once | CASSAPGRLGGYTF | TGTGCCAGCAGTGCTCCAGGGAGGTTGGGCGGCTACACCTTC
15 | TRBJ1-4 | NA | TRBV15 | NA | CATSRGDTRREKLFF | TGTGCCACCAGCAGAGGGGACACACGGAGGGAAAAACTGTTTTTT
13 | TRBJ2-2 | NA | TRBV29-1 | few | CSVKGTGTGELFF | TGCAGCGTAAAGGGTACGGGCACCGGGGAGCTGTTTTTT
14 | TRBJ1-2 | NA | TRBV29-1 | few | CSAVWTGDLNGYTF | TGCAGCGCAGTGTGGACGGGGGACTTGAATGGCTACACCTTC
17 | TRBJ1-4 | NA | TRBV4-1 | few | CASSSRYREATNEKLFF | TGCGCCAGCAGCTCAAGGTACCGGGAAGCAACTAATGAAAAACTGTTTTTT
15 | TRBJ2-7 | TRBD1 | TRBV7-8 | NA | CASSLGQGVTYEQYF | TGTGCCAGCAGCTTAGGACAGGGGGTTACCTACGAGCAGTACTTC
13 | TRBJ2-7 | NA | TRBV7-9 | few | CASSLQGGGEQYF | TGTGCCAGCAGCTTACAGGGGGGTGGCGAGCAGTACTTC
15 | TRBJ2-7 | TRBD2 | TRBV9 | once | CASSVEPSGVYEQYF | TGTGCCAGCAGCGTAGAACCTAGCGGGGTCTACGAGCAGTACTTC
16 | TRBJ2-3 | TRBD2 | TRBV5-5 | NA | CASSLIRTSSTDTQYF | TGTGCCAGCAGCTTGATTCGGACTAGCTCCACAGATACGCAGTATTTT
14 | TRBJ2-7 | NA | TRBV15 | once | CATSRGAGSYEQYF | TGTGCCACCAGCAGAGGGGCGGGGTCCTACGAGCAGTACTTC
14 | TRBJ1-6 | NA | TRBV30 | NA | CAWSVRRGGSPLHF | TGTGCCTGGAGTGTACGGCGGGGAGGTTCACCCCTCCACTTT
13 | TRBJ1-2 | NA | TRBV6-1 | NA | CASSVDRKYGYTF | TGTGCCAGCAGCGTTGACCGAAAGTATGGCTACACCTTC
16 | TRBJ2-7 | NA | TRBV5-4 | NA | CASSFGGRIQNYEQYF | TGTGCCAGCAGCTTCGGAGGGCGAATTCAAAACTACGAGCAGTACTTC
12 | TRBJ2-5 | NA | TRBV29-1 | NA | CSVGWGSRGQYF | TGCAGCGTTGGTTGGGGATCAAGAGGCCAGTACTTC
12 | TRBJ2-5 | NA | TRBV10-2 | NA | CATSQGKETQYF | TGCGCCACCAGCCAGGGGAAAGAGACCCAGTACTTC
12 | TRBJ1-1 | TRBD1 | TRBV5-1 | few | CASSFDRAEAFF | TGCGCCAGCAGCTTTGACAGGGCTGAAGCTTTCTTT
14 | TRBJ2-5 | TRBD2 | TRBV29-1 | NA | CSVQLAGGLETQYF | TGCAGCGTCCAACTAGCGGGGGGGCTCGAGACCCAGTACTTC
15 | TRBJ2-1 | TRBD2 | TRBV11-3 | few | CASSLSVAGEDEQFF | TGTGCCAGCAGCCTCTCCGTCGCGGGGGAGGATGAGCAGTTCTTC
13 | TRBJ2-3 | NA | TRBV30 | NA | CAWTGRSTDTQYF | TGTGCCTGGACGGGCAGAAGCACAGATACGCAGTATTTT
15 | TRBJ2-7 | TRBD2 | TRBV27 | NA | CASSFIASGGYEQYF | TGTGCCAGCAGTTTCATCGCTAGCGGGGGCTACGAGCAGTACTTC
14 | TRBJ1-2 | NA | TRBV19 | NA | CASSPGQYGYGYTF | TGTGCCAGTAGTCCAGGACAGTATGGCTATGGCTACACCTTC
11 | TRBJ2-3 | NA | TRBV29-1 | NA | CSTTPLDTQYF | TGCAGCACTACCCCGTTGGATACGCAGTATTTT
13 | TRBJ2-5 | NA | TRBV29-1 | NA | CSVEVLGLETQYF | TGCAGCGTTGAAGTGTTGGGCCTGGAGACCCAGTACTTC